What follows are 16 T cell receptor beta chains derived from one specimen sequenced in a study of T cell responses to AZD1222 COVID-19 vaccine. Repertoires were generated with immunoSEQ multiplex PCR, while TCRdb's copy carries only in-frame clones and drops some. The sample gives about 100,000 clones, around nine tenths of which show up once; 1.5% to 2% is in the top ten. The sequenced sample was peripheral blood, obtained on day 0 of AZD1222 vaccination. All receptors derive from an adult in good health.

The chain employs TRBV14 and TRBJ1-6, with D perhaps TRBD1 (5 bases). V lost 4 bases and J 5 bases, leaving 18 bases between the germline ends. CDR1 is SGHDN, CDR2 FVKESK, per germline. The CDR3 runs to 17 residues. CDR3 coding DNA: TGTGCCAGCAGCCCGGTAGTCGGGGGGATTCATAATTCACCCCTCCACTTT. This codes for CASSPVVGGIHNSPLHF.

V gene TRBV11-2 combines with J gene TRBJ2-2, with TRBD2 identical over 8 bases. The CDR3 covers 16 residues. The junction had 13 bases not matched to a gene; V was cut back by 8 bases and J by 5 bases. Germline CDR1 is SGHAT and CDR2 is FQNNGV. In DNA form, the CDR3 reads TGTGCCAGCCGCCTCCTGCGCGGGAGGCGAACCGGGGAGCTGTTTTTT. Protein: CASRLLRGRRTGELFF.

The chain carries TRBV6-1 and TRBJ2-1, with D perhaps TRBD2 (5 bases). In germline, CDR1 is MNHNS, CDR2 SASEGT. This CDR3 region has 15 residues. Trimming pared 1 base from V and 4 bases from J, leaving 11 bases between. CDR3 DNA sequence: TGTGCCAGCAGTGAAGTTGAGACTACATACAATGAGCAGTTCTTC. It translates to CASSEVETTYNEQFF.

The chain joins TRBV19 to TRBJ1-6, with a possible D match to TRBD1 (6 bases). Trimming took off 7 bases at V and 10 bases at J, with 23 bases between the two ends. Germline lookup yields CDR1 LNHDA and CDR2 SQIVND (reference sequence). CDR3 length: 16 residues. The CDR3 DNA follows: TGTGCCAGTACCTCATCATTCCAGGGGCGACGCTCACCCCTCCACTTT. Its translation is CASTSSFQGRRSPLHF. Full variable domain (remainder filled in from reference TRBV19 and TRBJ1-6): DGGITQSPKYLFRKEGQNVTLSCEQNLNHDAMYWYRQDPGQGLRLIYYSQIVNDFQKGDIAEGYSVSREKKESFPLTVTSAQKNPTAFYLCASTSSFQGRRSPLHFGNGTRLTVT.

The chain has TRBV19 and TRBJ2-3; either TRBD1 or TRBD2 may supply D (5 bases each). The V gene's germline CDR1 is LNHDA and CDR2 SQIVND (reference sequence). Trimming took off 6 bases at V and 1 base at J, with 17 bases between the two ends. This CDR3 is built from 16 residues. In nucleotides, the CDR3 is TGTGCCAGTAGCACCGGGGCCTCCGGGGGCACAGATACGCAGTATTTT. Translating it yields CASSTGASGGTDTQYF.

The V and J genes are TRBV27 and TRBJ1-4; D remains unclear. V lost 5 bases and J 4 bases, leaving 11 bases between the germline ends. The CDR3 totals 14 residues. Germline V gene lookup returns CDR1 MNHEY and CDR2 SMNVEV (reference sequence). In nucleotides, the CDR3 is TGTGCCAGCAGTCGCCTAGGGCTTAATGAAAAACTGTTTTTT. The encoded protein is CASSRLGLNEKLFF.

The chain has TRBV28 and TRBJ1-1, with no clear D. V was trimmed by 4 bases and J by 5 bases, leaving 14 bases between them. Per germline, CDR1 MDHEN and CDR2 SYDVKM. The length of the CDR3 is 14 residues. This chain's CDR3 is CASSSLGSRTEAFF. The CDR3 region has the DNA TGTGCCAGCAGTTCGCTGGGGTCGAGGACTGAAGCTTTCTTT. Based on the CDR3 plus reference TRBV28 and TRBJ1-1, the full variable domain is DVKVTQSSRYLVKRTGEKVFLECVQDMDHENMFWYRQDPGLGLRLIYFSYDVKMKEKGDIPEGYSVSREKKERFSLILESASTNQTSMYLCASSSLGSRTEAFFGQGTRLTVV.

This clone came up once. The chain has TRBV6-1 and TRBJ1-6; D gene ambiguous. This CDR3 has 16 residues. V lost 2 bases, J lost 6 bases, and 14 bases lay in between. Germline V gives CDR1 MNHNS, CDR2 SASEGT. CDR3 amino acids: CASSEFRVTTNSPLHF. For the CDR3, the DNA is TGTGCCAGCAGTGAATTTCGGGTCACCACTAATTCACCCCTCCACTTT.

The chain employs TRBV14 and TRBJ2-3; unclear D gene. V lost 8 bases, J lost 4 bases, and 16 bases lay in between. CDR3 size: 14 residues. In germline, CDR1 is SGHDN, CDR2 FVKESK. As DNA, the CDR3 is TGTGCCAGCGGAAGGTCTATCGTCCCAGATACGCAGTATTTT. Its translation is CASGRSIVPDTQYF.

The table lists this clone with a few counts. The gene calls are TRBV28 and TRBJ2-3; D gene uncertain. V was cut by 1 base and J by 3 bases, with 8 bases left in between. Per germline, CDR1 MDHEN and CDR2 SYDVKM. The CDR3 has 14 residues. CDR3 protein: CASSLSPLTDTQYF. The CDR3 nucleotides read TGTGCCAGCAGTTTATCCCCACTAACAGATACGCAGTATTTT.

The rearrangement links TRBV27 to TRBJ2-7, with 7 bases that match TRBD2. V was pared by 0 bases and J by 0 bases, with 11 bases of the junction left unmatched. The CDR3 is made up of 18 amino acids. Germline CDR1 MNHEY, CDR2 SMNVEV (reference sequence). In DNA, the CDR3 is TGTGCCAGCAGTTTATCTACCCCCTGGGGGGGGACCTCCTACGAGCAGTACTTC. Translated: CASSLSTPWGGTSYEQYF.

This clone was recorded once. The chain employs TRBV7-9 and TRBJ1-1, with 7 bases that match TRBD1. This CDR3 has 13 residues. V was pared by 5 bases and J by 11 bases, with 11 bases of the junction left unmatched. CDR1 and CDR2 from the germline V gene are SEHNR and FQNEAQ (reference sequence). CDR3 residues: CASSPNRGLGAFF. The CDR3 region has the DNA TGTGCCAGCAGCCCCAACAGGGGCCTCGGGGCTTTCTTT.

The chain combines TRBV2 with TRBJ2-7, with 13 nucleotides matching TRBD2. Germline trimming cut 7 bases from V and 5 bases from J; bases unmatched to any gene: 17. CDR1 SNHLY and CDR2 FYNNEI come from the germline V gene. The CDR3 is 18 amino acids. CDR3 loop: CASTPPGTSGTLLHEQYF. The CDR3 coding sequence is TGTGCCAGCACCCCTCCCGGGACTAGCGGGACCCTTCTCCACGAGCAGTACTTC. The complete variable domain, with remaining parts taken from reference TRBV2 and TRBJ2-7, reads EPEVTQTPSHQVTQMGQEVILRCVPISNHLYFYWYRQILGQKVEFLVSFYNNEISEKSEIFDDQFSVERPDGSNFTLKIRSTKLEDSAMYFCASTPPGTSGTLLHEQYFGPGTRLTVT.

CDR3 DNA sequence: TGTGCCAGCAGCCCAACTGGAACCTCCTACAATGAGCAGTTCTTC. It encodes CASSPTGTSYNEQFF. The V call is TRBV7-9, the J call TRBJ2-1, with D hard to call. The CDR3 extends over 15 amino acids. Trimming removed 5 bases from V and 0 bases from J, with 11 bases in between. The germline V gene encodes CDR1 SEHNR and CDR2 FQNEAQ (reference sequence).

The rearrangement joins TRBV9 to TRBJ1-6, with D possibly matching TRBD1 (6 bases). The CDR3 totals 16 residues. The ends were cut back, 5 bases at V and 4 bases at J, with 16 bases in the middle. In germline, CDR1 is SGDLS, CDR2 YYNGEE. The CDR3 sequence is CASRDEARGYNSPLHF. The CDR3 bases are TGTGCCAGCAGAGATGAAGCCAGGGGATATAATTCACCCCTCCACTTT.

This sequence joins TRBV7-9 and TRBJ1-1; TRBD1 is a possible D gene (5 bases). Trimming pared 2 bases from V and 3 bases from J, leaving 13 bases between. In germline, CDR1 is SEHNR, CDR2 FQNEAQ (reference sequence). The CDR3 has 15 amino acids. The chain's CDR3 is CASSLRGSTDTEAFF. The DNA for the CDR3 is TGTGCCAGCAGCTTAAGGGGTAGCACGGACACTGAAGCTTTCTTT.